The source of this T cell receptor beta chain is a study of metastatic and nonmetastatic thyroid tumors (dated by TCRdb to between 2020 and 2021). About the study as a whole: The researchers compared repertoires between peripheral blood samples and tumor or nodule tissue samples from patients with malignant or benign thyroid disease.

The germline V gene encodes CDR1 SGHDN and CDR2 FVKESK. V sheds 0 bases and J sheds 9 bases, leaving 15 bases between their ends. Its CDR3 holds 15 amino acids, cysteine through phenylalanine. CDR3 DNA only is kept here, 45 bases in frame from base 1. The investigation overall reported the following: TCR beta diversity was reported as significantly higher in malignant tumors than in benign nodules, in both blood and tumor samples.

No treatment had been received by any patient before thyroid surgery. Using T-cell receptor beta sequencing, the researchers looked back retrospectively at clinical samples from patients, gathered between about 2012 and 2019. Preparation of the library involved PCR. The instrument was an Illumina HiSeq 4000. High-throughput sequencing was used to profile the TCR beta-chain CDR3 region of every patient. The original pipeline was this. The researchers built a classifier to tell apart papillary thyroid cancer patients with distant metastasis, based on CDR3 differences among clinicopathological groups. To measure repertoire diversity the researchers used the Shannon index, while the Morisita-Horn index served to gauge how similar the tumor and blood repertoires were. The public reads were quality trimmed at Q25 with fastp and then assembled into clones with MiXCR by TCRdb, keeping productive beta chains. The V and J calls come from TCRdb's annotation, not from the publication. This sample comprises about 50,000 clones, around 4% of them detected only once. The ten largest clones capture approximately 9.5% of the sample.

Many counts were recorded for this clone. Its specific antigen is unknown. One base away there is no much larger clone; base qualities are not given. This sequence was found in a female donor with papillary thyroid cancer or a benign thyroid nodule (not recorded which). Some clones in this sample may be carry-over from other donors' samples. Recombination joined TRBV14 with TRBJ2-1; the D gene is perhaps TRBD2, on 6 matching bases. Sequencing was performed on blood. The DNA is as follows: TGTGCCAGCAGCCAAGATAGTCGGGGGATGGGTGAGCAGTTCTTC. The encoded protein is CASSQDSRGMGEQFF.